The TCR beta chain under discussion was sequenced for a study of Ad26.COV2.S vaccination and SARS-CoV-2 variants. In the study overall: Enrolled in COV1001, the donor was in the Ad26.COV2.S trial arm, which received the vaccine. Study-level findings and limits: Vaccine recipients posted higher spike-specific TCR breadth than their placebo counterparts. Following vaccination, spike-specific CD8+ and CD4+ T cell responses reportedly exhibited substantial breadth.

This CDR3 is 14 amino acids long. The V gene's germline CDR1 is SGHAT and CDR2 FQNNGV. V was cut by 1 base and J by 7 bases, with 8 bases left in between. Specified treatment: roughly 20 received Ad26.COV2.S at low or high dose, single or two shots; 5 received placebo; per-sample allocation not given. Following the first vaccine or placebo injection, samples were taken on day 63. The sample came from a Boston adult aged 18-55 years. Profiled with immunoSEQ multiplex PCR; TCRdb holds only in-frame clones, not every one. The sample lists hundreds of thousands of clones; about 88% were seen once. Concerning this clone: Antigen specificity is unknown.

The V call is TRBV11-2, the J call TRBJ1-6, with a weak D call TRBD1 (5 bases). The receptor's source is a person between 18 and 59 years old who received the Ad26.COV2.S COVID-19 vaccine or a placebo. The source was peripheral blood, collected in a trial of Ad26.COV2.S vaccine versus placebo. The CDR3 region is CASSLGQRNSPLHF. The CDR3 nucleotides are TGTGCCAGCAGCTTAGGACAGCGGAATTCACCCCTCCACTTT.